Each of the 8 T cell receptor beta chains below was sequenced from the same sample in a study of control samples from healthy donors and cancer patients (dated by TCRdb to 2018 to 2020). The library was built by means of the immunoSEQ multiplex PCR assay. The clones in this table, taken by TCRdb from immuneACCESS, are in-frame only. Not every clone is retained; where verified, under half of the shortfall comes from an unresolved V gene, and the cause of the rest is unknown. The sample profile shows 150,000 to 160,000 clones; approximately 94% of them were found once. About 5.6% of the sample is held by the ten biggest clonotypes. The sequencing input was blood. The source is a man aged 40-49 years in good health.

The gene calls are TRBV12-3 or TRBV12-4 and TRBJ1-1; D remains ambiguous. The CDR3 runs 12 residues. V lost 8 bases to trimming and J lost 5 bases, with 12 bases between them. The CDR3 nucleotides read TGTGCCAGCTCTAGGGCGGGAACTGAAGCTTTCTTT. This encodes CASSRAGTEAFF.

V usage is TRBV7-2 and J usage is TRBJ1-2; 10 bases match TRBD1. V was pared by 1 base and J by 14 bases, with 7 bases of the junction left unmatched. Germline loops: CDR1 SGHTA, CDR2 FQGNSA. CDR3 length equals 13 residues. The CDR3 nucleotides read TGTGCCAGCAGCTTAGGTAGACAGGGGGCCTCGACCTTC. Translated: CASSLGRQGASTF.

The chain carries TRBV11-2 and TRBJ1-1, with a weak D call TRBD1 (5 bases). V lost 4 bases and J 4 bases, leaving 19 bases between the germline ends. This CDR3 has 16 residues. Germline loops: CDR1 SGHAT, CDR2 FQNNGV. DNA for the CDR3: TGTGCCAGCAGCTCCACGCTTGGGGGGGGAGGCACTGAAGCTTTCTTT. Its translation: CASSSTLGGGGTEAFF.

The genes are TRBV18 and TRBJ1-3, with no clear D. The CDR3 is 15 amino acids. Trimming left V 3 bases short and J 0 bases short, with 9 bases between. Germline V gives CDR1 KGHSH, CDR2 LQKENI. The CDR3 is CASSPGLSSGNTIYF. The DNA of the CDR3 is TGTGCCAGCTCACCGGGCCTCTCCTCTGGAAACACCATATATTTT.

This clone was seen just once. The chain links TRBV6-5 to TRBJ1-6, with TRBD1 as a possible D gene (6 bases). The CDR3 is 16 amino acids. Trimming removed 0 bases from V and 7 bases from J, with 13 bases in between. Germline V gives CDR1 MNHEY, CDR2 SVGAGI. This CDR3 reads CASSYSMGARNSPLHF. In nucleotides, the CDR3 is TGTGCCAGCAGTTACTCGATGGGGGCGAGGAATTCACCCCTCCACTTT.

V gene TRBV7-9 combines with J gene TRBJ1-1; 7 nucleotides agree with TRBD1. The V gene end was trimmed by 0 bases and the J gene end by 6 bases; junction bases not matched to a gene: 1. CDR3 length equals 13 residues. CDR1 is SEHNR, CDR2 FQNEAQ, per germline (reference sequence). CDR3 region: CASSLAQGAEAFF. For the CDR3, the DNA is TGTGCCAGCAGCTTAGCGCAGGGGGCTGAAGCTTTCTTT. The full variable domain, in which reference TRBV7-9 and TRBJ1-1 provide the parts outside the CDR3, is DTGVSQNPRHKITKRGQNVTFRCDPISEHNRLYWYRQTLGQGPEFLTYFQNEAQLEKSRLLSDRFSAERPKGSFSTLEIQRTEQGDSAMYLCASSLAQGAEAFFGQGTRLTVV.

The gene calls are TRBV30 and TRBJ2-7; unclear D gene. The CDR3 sequence is 15 residues long. V lost 2 bases to trimming and J lost 0 bases, with 14 bases between them. In germline, CDR1 is GTSNPN, CDR2 SVGIG (reference sequence). The CDR3 is CAWSPGSLSSYEQYF. In DNA form, the CDR3 reads TGTGCCTGGAGTCCAGGAAGTTTAAGCTCCTACGAGCAGTACTTC.

The genes are TRBV13 and TRBJ2-1; 8 bases are shared with TRBD2. Trimming removed 8 bases from V and 4 bases from J; junction bases left unmatched: 10. Looked up from germline, CDR1 is PRHDT and CDR2 is FYEKMQ (reference sequence). The CDR3 length is 15 residues. The CDR3 spells CASSRGLAGYNEQFF. CDR3 sequence (DNA): TGTGCCAGCTCCCGCGGGCTAGCGGGTTACAATGAGCAGTTCTTC.